The 6 T cell receptor beta chains below all came from one sample that was sequenced in a study of long-term antiretroviral therapy in people with HIV. At the survey level, the v3.0 immunoSEQ assay was run. Sequencing was performed with immunoSEQ multiplex PCR; in TCRdb, only in-frame clones are kept and a portion is missing. The table shows roughly 30,000 clones, with approximately 83% occurring only once. The specimen was unsorted PBMCs, collected 0.8 years before starting antiretroviral therapy. The receptors derive from a man younger than 30 with HIV.

The gene calls are TRBV14 and TRBJ1-1; TRBD1 matches 12 bases. This CDR3 is 15 amino acids long. Germline CDR1 reads SGHDN; CDR2 reads FVKESK. J lost 10 bases, V lost 1 base, and 7 bases had no gene match. CDR3 nucleotide sequence: TGTGCCAGCAGCCAAGGGGGGACAGGGGGCGAAGGAGCTTTCTTT. Protein product: CASSQGGTGGEGAFF.

This sequence joins TRBV6-6 and TRBJ2-2; no clear D gene. Germline loops: CDR1 MNHNY, CDR2 SVGAGI (reference sequence). The CDR3 totals 14 residues. The ends were cut back, 7 bases at V and 2 bases at J, with 11 bases in the middle. CDR3 region: CASKFLPNTGELFF. The CDR3 DNA reads TGTGCCAGCAAGTTTCTCCCTAACACCGGGGAGCTGTTTTTT.

This clone appeared a few times. V gene TRBV4-1 combines with J gene TRBJ1-2, with D hard to call. Germline V gene sequence: CDR1 MGHRA, CDR2 YSYEKL. Deletions cut 4 bases from V and 0 bases from J, with 9 bases between. This CDR3 spans 14 amino acids. The CDR3 loop reads CASSPMTANYGYTF. The CDR3 nucleotides read TGCGCCAGCAGCCCTATGACGGCTAACTATGGCTACACCTTC.

This sequence joins TRBV18 and TRBJ1-1; D is unresolved. Germline CDR1 KGHSH, CDR2 LQKENI. The CDR3 spans 13 residues. Trimming stripped 2 bases from V and 1 base from J, with 5 bases between. The CDR3 loop is CASSPNRNTEAFF. The DNA for the CDR3 is TGTGCCAGCTCACCAAACAGGAACACTGAAGCTTTCTTT.

In DNA, the CDR3 is TGTGCCAGCAGCTTAGAGGGCGGGGGGTTCCCAGATACGCAGTATTTT. Protein sequence: CASSLEGGGFPDTQYF. The rearrangement uses TRBV7-2 and TRBJ2-3, with TRBD2 matching 8 bases. The CDR3 spans 16 residues. Trimming at V came to 1 base and at J to 4 bases, leaving 7 bases not matched to a gene. CDR1 SGHTA and CDR2 FQGNSA come from the germline V gene.

This CDR3 is CASSLGLQETQYF. Here the CDR3 DNA reads TGTGCCAGCAGCTTGGGACTTCAAGAGACCCAGTACTTC. The genes are TRBV7-2 and TRBJ2-5; possibly TRBD2 for D (6 bases). CDR3 length: 13 residues. The germline gives CDR1 SGHTA, CDR2 FQGNSA. With 3 bases removed from V and 2 bases from J, the gap between germline ends came to 7 bases.